Listed below are T cell receptor beta chains from one sample, sequenced in a study of blood T cell repertoires in COVID-19. Method: immunoSEQ multiplex PCR; TCRdb's copy keeps in-frame clones and lacks some. The repertoire has under 250,000 clones, 70% to 85% of them found once; the top ten carry roughly 9.8%. The sample comprised peripheral blood. The source of these receptors is an elderly man with acute or convalescent COVID-19. The CDR3 runs from the conserved cysteine through the conserved F or W. The D gene is left open where the match is weak. Some rows have no size entry. The others give once, few or many, or a class for an expanded clone.

>NA|TRBJ2-5|TRBD1|TRBV27
CASRRDRGFQETQYF
TGTGCCAGCAGACGTGACAGGGGGTTCCAAGAGACCCAGTACTTC
>NA|TRBJ1-6|NA|TRBV19
CASSVGQSQNSPLHF
TGTGCCAGTAGTGTTGGACAGTCGCAAAATTCACCCCTCCACTTT
>few|TRBJ2-7|NA|TRBV15
CATSRDGGGQYF
TGTGCCACCAGCAGAGATGGGGGAGGGCAGTACTTC
>NA|TRBJ1-6|TRBD1|TRBV18
CASSQDRTNSPLHF
TGTGCCAGCTCACAGGACAGGACAAATTCACCCCTCCACTTT
>NA|TRBJ2-3|NA|TRBV7-2
CASSFGFGDTQYF
TGTGCCAGCAGCTTCGGTTTTGGAGATACGCAGTATTTT
>NA|TRBJ2-2|TRBD1|TRBV28
CASSPGTGNPGELFF
TGTGCCAGCAGCCCCGGGACAGGGAACCCCGGGGAGCTGTTTTTT
>NA|TRBJ1-1|NA|TRBV18
CASSPPRGDAEAFF
TGTGCCAGCTCACCACCAAGGGGCGACGCTGAAGCTTTCTTT
>NA|TRBJ2-2|TRBD2|TRBV30
CASGLAPTGELFF
TGTGCTTCGGGACTAGCACCGACCGGGGAGCTGTTTTTT
>NA|TRBJ1-2|NA|TRBV6-1
CASSERGTTNYGYTF
TGTGCCAGCAGTGAAAGGGGAACTACTAACTATGGCTACACCTTC
>NA|TRBJ2-1|TRBD2|TRBV9
CASSGREGHVNYNEQFF
TGTGCCAGCAGCGGGCGGGAGGGCCATGTCAACTACAATGAGCAGTTCTTC
>NA|TRBJ2-5|TRBD1|TRBV7-2
CASSLTGTGGLIQETQYF
TGTGCCAGCAGCTTAACTGGGACAGGGGGCCTAATCCAAGAGACCCAGTACTTC
>few|TRBJ1-4|TRBD1|TRBV6-5
CASKRGTGRNEKLFF
TGTGCCAGCAAGAGGGGGACAGGGAGAAACGAAAAACTGTTTTTT
>NA|TRBJ1-1|TRBD1|TRBV7-8
CASSLHVGQGDTEAFF
TGTGCCAGCAGCTTGCATGTCGGACAGGGCGACACTGAAGCTTTCTTT
>NA|TRBJ2-5|NA|TRBV30
CAWTGTGRERTQYF
TGTGCCTGGACTGGTACAGGACGTGAACGGACCCAGTACTTC
>NA|TRBJ2-3|NA|TRBV7-9
CASRAGATDTQYF
TGTGCCAGCAGGGCAGGGGCCACAGATACGCAGTATTTT
>few|TRBJ1-1|TRBD1|TRBV7-9
CASSFGQGNTEAFF
TGTGCCAGCAGCTTTGGACAGGGGAACACTGAAGCTTTCTTT
>NA|TRBJ1-2|NA|TRBV10-3
CATHDLTGSNYGYTF
TGTGCCACCCACGACCTGACAGGCTCCAACTATGGCTACACCTTC
>NA|TRBJ1-3|NA|TRBV18
CASSLDLVKGNTIYF
TGTGCCAGCTCACTGGACCTCGTTAAGGGGAACACCATATATTTT
>NA|TRBJ1-4|NA|TRBV5-4
CASSLAGANEKLFF
TGTGCCAGCAGCTTAGCAGGGGCTAATGAAAAACTGTTTTTT
>NA|TRBJ2-1|TRBD1|TRBV6-4
CASSPWAGGNNEQFF
TGTGCCAGCAGCCCCTGGGCAGGGGGTAACAATGAGCAGTTCTTC
>NA|TRBJ1-4|TRBD1|TRBV5-5
CASSLDWTGGFTNEKLFF
TGTGCCAGCAGCTTGGATTGGACAGGGGGTTTCACTAATGAAAAACTGTTTTTT
>few|TRBJ1-1|NA|TRBV20-1
CSGGEYPEAFF
TGCAGTGGGGGGGAGTACCCTGAAGCTTTCTTT
>NA|TRBJ2-3|NA|TRBV30
CAWGLRRTQYF
TGTGCCTGGGGTTTGCGTCGTACGCAGTATTTT
>NA|TRBJ1-5|TRBD1|TRBV19
CASSNRGKENQPQHF
TGTGCCAGTAGTAACAGGGGCAAGGAGAATCAGCCCCAGCATTTT
>NA|TRBJ1-5|NA|TRBV7-9
CASSFGGKSNQPQHF
TGTGCCAGCAGCTTCGGGGGAAAGAGCAATCAGCCCCAGCATTTT
>NA|TRBJ1-2|TRBD1|TRBV5-1
CASSRDRAYGYTF
TGCGCCAGCAGCCGGGACAGGGCCTATGGCTACACCTTC
>NA|TRBJ2-4|TRBD1|TRBV7-9
CASNRQGGNIQYF
TGTGCCAGCAATCGACAGGGGGGAAACATTCAGTACTTC
>once|TRBJ1-5|TRBD1|TRBV18
CASSPGTGGLQPQHF
TGTGCCAGCTCTCCCGGGACAGGGGGACTCCAGCCCCAGCATTTT
>NA|TRBJ1-2|NA|TRBV7-9
CASSLGQGSTGYTF
TGTGCCAGCAGCTTAGGGCAGGGGTCAACTGGCTACACCTTC
>NA|TRBJ2-6|TRBD2|TRBV6-1
CASSEVLGRAGANVLTF
TGTGCCAGCAGTGAAGTGCTAGGGAGGGCTGGGGCCAACGTCCTGACTTTC
>NA|TRBJ1-4|TRBD1|TRBV6-6
CASRPTGANEKLFF
TGTGCCAGCAGGCCGACAGGGGCTAATGAAAAACTGTTTTTT
>NA|TRBJ2-2|NA|TRBV30
CAWSSQGTGGELFF
TGTGCCTGGAGTTCCCAGGGGACCGGCGGGGAGCTGTTTTTT
>NA|TRBJ2-3|TRBD2|TRBV7-9
CASSLAAGVRDTQYF
TGTGCCAGCAGCTTAGCGGCGGGGGTGCGGGATACGCAGTATTTT
>NA|TRBJ2-1|TRBD2|TRBV5-4
CASSLTLAGAYNEQFF
TGTGCCAGCAGCCTTACCTTAGCGGGGGCTTACAATGAGCAGTTCTTC
>NA|TRBJ2-2|NA|TRBV19
CASSIQNRVWTGELFF
TGTGCCAGTAGTATTCAAAACAGGGTATGGACCGGGGAGCTGTTTTTT
>NA|TRBJ1-4|TRBD1|TRBV19
CASSSRGTANEKLFF
TGTGCCAGTAGTTCCCGAGGGACAGCTAATGAAAAACTGTTTTTT
>NA|TRBJ1-5|NA|TRBV28
CASSRDLGRNQPQHF
TGTGCCAGCAGTCGGGATCTAGGTCGCAATCAGCCCCAGCATTTT
>NA|TRBJ1-4|TRBD1|TRBV6-5
CASSTGTGGYEKLFF
TGTGCCAGCAGTACCGGGACAGGGGGGTATGAAAAACTGTTTTTT
>once|TRBJ2-2|TRBD1|TRBV28
CASSLSGGRTGELFF
TGTGCCAGCAGTTTATCAGGGGGAAGAACCGGGGAGCTGTTTTTT
>NA|TRBJ2-1|NA|TRBV9
CASSVFGNEQFF
TGTGCCAGCAGCGTATTCGGGAATGAGCAGTTCTTC
>NA|TRBJ1-5|NA|TRBV9
CASSASGLANQPQHF
TGTGCCAGCAGCGCATCGGGTCTCGCTAATCAGCCCCAGCATTTT
>NA|TRBJ1-1|TRBD1|TRBV4-1
CASSQVLGGLLNTEAFF
TGCGCCAGCAGCCAAGTGCTAGGGGGCCTATTGAACACTGAAGCTTTCTTT
>NA|TRBJ2-7|NA|TRBV25-1
CASSDPSTYGYEQYF
TGTGCCAGCAGTGACCCATCGACATACGGTTACGAGCAGTACTTC
>NA|TRBJ2-1|TRBD2|TRBV3-1/TRBV3-2
CASSPGTSGYNEQFF
TGTGCCAGCAGCCCCGGGACTAGCGGTTACAATGAGCAGTTCTTC
>NA|TRBJ2-7|NA|TRBV5-1
CASSSQTGTYEQYF
TGCGCCAGCAGCTCCCAGACGGGAACCTACGAGCAGTACTTC
>few|TRBJ1-3|NA|TRBV9
CASSSYSNSGNTIYF
TGTGCCAGCAGCTCGTACAGCAACTCTGGAAACACCATATATTTT
>few|TRBJ1-1|NA|TRBV29-1
CSVEAGYTEAFF
TGCAGCGTTGAGGCGGGGTACACTGAAGCTTTCTTT
>few|TRBJ2-1|TRBD2|TRBV7-3
CASSSSGVYNEQFF
TGTGCCAGCAGCTCTAGCGGGGTTTACAATGAGCAGTTCTTC
>NA|TRBJ1-2|NA|TRBV10-1
CASSDRGGYGYTF
TGCGCCAGCAGTGACAGGGGCGGCTATGGCTACACCTTC
>NA|TRBJ1-6|TRBD1|TRBV28
CASSLFRQGTYNSPLHF
TGTGCCAGCAGTCTCTTTCGACAGGGAACCTATAATTCACCCCTCCACTTT
>NA|TRBJ2-1|TRBD2|TRBV7-2
CASSSRLAGGRDEQFF
TGTGCCAGCAGCTCCCGACTAGCGGGGGGGCGCGATGAGCAGTTCTTC
>NA|TRBJ1-1|NA|TRBV18
CASSPSISEAFF
TGTGCCAGCTCACCATCCATTTCTGAAGCTTTCTTT
>NA|TRBJ1-6|NA|TRBV18
CASSPKGDSPLHF
TGTGCCAGCTCACCTAAAGGGGATTCACCCCTCCACTTT
>NA|TRBJ2-7|TRBD1|TRBV30
CAWSVRGEQYF
TGTGCCTGGAGTGTCAGGGGGGAGCAGTACTTC
>NA|TRBJ1-6|TRBD1|TRBV5-5
CASSLTGVNSPLHF
TGTGCCAGCAGCTTAACAGGGGTTAATTCACCCCTCCACTTT
>few|TRBJ2-3|TRBD2|TRBV27
CASRLAGGLGTDTQYF
TGTGCCAGCAGATTAGCGGGGGGGCTGGGGACAGATACGCAGTATTTT
>NA|TRBJ1-1|TRBD1|TRBV10-2
CATRDRTRLSPEAFF
TGCGCCACCCGGGACAGAACTCGGTTATCTCCTGAAGCTTTCTTT
>NA|TRBJ2-7|TRBD2|TRBV30
CAWSGLAGEEQYF
TGTGCCTGGAGTGGATTAGCGGGAGAAGAGCAGTACTTC